Listed below are T cell receptor beta chains from one sample, sequenced in a study of cytomegalovirus exposure and HLA in healthy donors. Sequencing was performed with immunoSEQ multiplex PCR; in TCRdb, only in-frame clones are kept and a portion is missing. Of around 95,000 clones in the sample, around 83% were seen once. The sequencing sample was made of PBMCs. The origin of the receptors is a female donor in good health and CMV-seropositive. Each CDR3 is given without its conserved first and last residue.

len,v_gene,j_gene,CDR3aa
13,TRBV2,TRBJ2-7,ASRSGTSGTYEQY
13,TRBV30,TRBJ1-3,AWSVFPGAGNTIY
11,TRBV9,TRBJ1-1,ASSGAENTEAF
12,TRBV10-2,TRBJ1-1,ASGQGQLRTEAF
8,TRBV28,TRBJ1-3,ATRGNTIY
11,TRBV2,TRBJ1-1,ASSAEENTEAF
11,TRBV27,TRBJ1-1,ASSLYSNTEAF
13,TRBV2,TRBJ1-5,ASTGGQGAPQPQH
12,TRBV29-1,TRBJ1-1,SASTDTLNTEAF
12,TRBV6-5,TRBJ1-5,ASSLRDSNQPQH
12,TRBV9,TRBJ2-7,ASSEAGRHSEQY
13,TRBV7-7,TRBJ2-5,ASSADRGAQETQY
13,TRBV4-2,TRBJ2-1,ASSWTSGRDNEQF
13,TRBV4-1,TRBJ2-1,ASSPSGLADHEQF
12,TRBV28,TRBJ1-5,ASLSAGDWQPQH